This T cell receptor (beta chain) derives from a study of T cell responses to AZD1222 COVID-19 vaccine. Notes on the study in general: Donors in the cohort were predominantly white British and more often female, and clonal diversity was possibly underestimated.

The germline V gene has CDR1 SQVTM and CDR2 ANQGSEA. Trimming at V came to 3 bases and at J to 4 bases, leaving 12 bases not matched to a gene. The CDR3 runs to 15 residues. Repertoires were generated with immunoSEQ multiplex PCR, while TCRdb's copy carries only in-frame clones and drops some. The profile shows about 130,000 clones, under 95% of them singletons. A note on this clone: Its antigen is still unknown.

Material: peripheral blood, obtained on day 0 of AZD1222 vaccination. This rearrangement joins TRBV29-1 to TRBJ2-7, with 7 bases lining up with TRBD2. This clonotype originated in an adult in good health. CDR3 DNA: TGCAGCGTTGATGACGGGGGGAACACGGGATACGAGCAGTACTTC. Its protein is CSVDDGGNTGYEQYF.